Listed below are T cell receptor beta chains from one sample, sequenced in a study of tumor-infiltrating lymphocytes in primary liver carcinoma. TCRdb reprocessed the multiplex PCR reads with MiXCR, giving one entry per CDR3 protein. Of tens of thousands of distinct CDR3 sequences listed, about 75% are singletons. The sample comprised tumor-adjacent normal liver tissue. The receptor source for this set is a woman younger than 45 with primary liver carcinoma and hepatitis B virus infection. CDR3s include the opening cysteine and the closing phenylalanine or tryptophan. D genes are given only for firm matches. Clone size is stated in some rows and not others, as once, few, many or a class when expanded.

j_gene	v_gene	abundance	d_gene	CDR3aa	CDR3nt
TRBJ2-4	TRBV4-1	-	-	CASSPRVNRDTSKWYF	TGCGCCAGCAGCCCAAGGGTGAATAGGGACACGAGCAAGTGGTACTTC
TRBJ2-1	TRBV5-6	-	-	CASSWGGHGAYEQFF	TGTGCCAGCAGCTGGGGGGGACACGGGGCGTATGAGCAGTTCTTC
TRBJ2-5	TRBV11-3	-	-	CASSPGDSSQGVRETQYF	TGTGCCAGTAGTCCGGGGGATTCTAGCCAGGGTGTGCGAGAGACCCAGTACTTC
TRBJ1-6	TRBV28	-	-	CASSLSHRGSSPLHF	TGTGCCAGCAGTCTTTCACATAGGGGGAGTTCACCCCTCCACTTT
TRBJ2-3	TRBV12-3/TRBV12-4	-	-	CASRTGWATDTQYF	TGTGCCAGCAGAACGGGTTGGGCAACTGATACGCAGTATTTT
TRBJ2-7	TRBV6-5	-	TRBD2	CASRDSGSFPSYKQYF	TGTGCCAGCCGAGATAGCGGGAGTTTCCCCTCCTACAAGCAGTACTTC
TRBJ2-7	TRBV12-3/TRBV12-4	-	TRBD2	CASSPPPGLAVVGQYF	TGTGCCAGCAGTCCCCCCCCGGGGCTAGCGGTAGTAGGGCAGTACTTC
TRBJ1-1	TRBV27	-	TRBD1	CASVRPRGQDTEAFF	TGTGCCAGCGTACGCCCCAGGGGGCAAGACACTGAAGCTTTCTTT
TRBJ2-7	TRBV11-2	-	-	CANSPASEEYF	TGTGCAAACAGTCCAGCCAGTGAGGAGTACTTC
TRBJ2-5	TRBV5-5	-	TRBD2	CTSSLTSVFQETQYF	TGTACCAGCAGCTTGACTAGCGTGTTCCAAGAGACCCAGTACTTC
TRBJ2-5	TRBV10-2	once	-	CASIEVGMETQYF	TGCGCCAGCATTGAGGTGGGGATGGAGACCCAGTACTTC
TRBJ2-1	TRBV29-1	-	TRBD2	CSLTGLAGNNEQSF	TGCAGCCTAACAGGACTAGCAGGGAACAATGAGCAGTCCTTC
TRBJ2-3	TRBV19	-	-	CASTPVGAGDTQYF	TGTGCCAGCACTCCCGTTGGGGCGGGAGATACGCAGTATTTT
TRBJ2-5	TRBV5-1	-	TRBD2	CASSFRTSREETQYF	TGCGCCAGCAGCTTCCGGACTAGTCGTGAAGAGACCCAGTACTTC
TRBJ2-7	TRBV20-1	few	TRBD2	CSARVGRTSGYEQYF	TGCAGTGCTAGAGTAGGCAGGACTAGCGGCTACGAGCAGTACTTC
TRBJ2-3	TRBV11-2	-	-	CASSPETSSTDTQYF	TGTGCCAGCAGCCCGGAGACGTCGAGCACAGATACGCAGTATTTT
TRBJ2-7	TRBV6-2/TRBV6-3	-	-	CASLAVRKGPYEQYF	TGTGCCAGCTTAGCAGTCCGAAAAGGGCCCTACGAGCAGTACTTC
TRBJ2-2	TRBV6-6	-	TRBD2	CAAVGGMVTGELFF	TGCGCCGCCGTCGGGGGGATGGTGACCGGGGAGCTGTTTTTT
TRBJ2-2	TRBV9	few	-	CASSVSGTGELFF	TGTGCCAGCAGCGTATCAGGGACCGGGGAGCTGTTTTTT
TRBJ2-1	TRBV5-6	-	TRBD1	CASGLGGQGAYEQFF	TGTGCTAGCGGCTTGGGGGGACAGGGGGCGTATGAGCAGTTCTTC
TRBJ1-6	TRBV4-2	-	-	CTSSQPCDLLNNSPLHF	TGTACCAGCAGCCAACCTTGTGATCTTCTCAATAATTCACCCCTCCACTTT
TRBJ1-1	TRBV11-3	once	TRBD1	CATGQTGSEASF	TGTGCCACCGGTCAGACAGGGTCTGAAGCTTCCTTT
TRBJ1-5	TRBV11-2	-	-	CAGSHRGSGSLTDTQHF	TGTGCCGGCAGTCATCGAGGGAGCGGGAGCCTCACAGATACGCAGCATTTT
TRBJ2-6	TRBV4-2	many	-	CASSQDGGAGANVLTF	TGTGCCAGCAGCCAAGACGGGGGAGCTGGGGCCAACGTCCTGACTTTC
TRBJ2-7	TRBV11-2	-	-	CASSLIARVKEQHF	TGTGCCAGCAGCCTTATAGCGCGAGTGAAAGAGCAGCACTTC
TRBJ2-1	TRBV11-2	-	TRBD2	CVSSLGEGLAGRSEQFF	TGCGTCAGCAGCTTAGGCGAAGGGCTAGCGGGAAGGAGTGAGCAGTTCTTC